Each of the 17 T cell receptor beta chains below was sequenced from the same sample in a study of technical replicates of blood from a handful of donors. The table came from immunoSEQ multiplex PCR; TCRdb's copy has only in-frame clones and leaves some out. The sample shows 75,000 to 95,000 clones, just under 95% of them seen only once. Sequenced material: T cells isolated from PBMCs. The origin of the receptors is a human donor in good health.

This chain connects TRBV28 to TRBJ1-5; possibly TRBD1 for D (6 bases). The V gene's germline CDR1 is MDHEN and CDR2 SYDVKM. The CDR3 has 15 amino acids. V dropped 5 bases and J dropped 6 bases, with 17 bases sitting between them. CDR3 residues: CASSRETGLGQPQHF. CDR3 in DNA: TGTGCCAGCAGTCGGGAAACAGGGCTTGGTCAGCCCCAGCATTTT.

This CDR3 reads CASSLELTDTQYF. The CDR3 DNA reads TGCGCCAGCAGCTTGGAGCTCACAGATACGCAGTATTTT. The V and J genes are TRBV5-1 and TRBJ2-3; unclear D gene. V was shortened by 0 bases and J by 2 bases, with 4 bases between the two germline ends. The CDR3 contains 13 residues. CDR1 and CDR2 (germline): SGHRS, YFSETQ.

This clone was seen a single time. V is TRBV10-3 and J is TRBJ2-1; tentative D call: TRBD2 (6 bases). From germline, CDR1 is ENHRY and CDR2 SYGVKD. V shed 0 bases and J shed 3 bases, with 9 bases lying between them. This CDR3 contains 15 residues. Written as DNA, the CDR3 is TGTGCCATCAGTGAGTCTGGCGGGAACTACAATGAGCAGTTCTTC. Amino acids: CAISESGGNYNEQFF.

DNA for the CDR3: TGTGCCTGGAGCCTATTAATGGGGGGGGACACTGAAGCTTTCTTT. This translates into CAWSLLMGGDTEAFF. The V call is TRBV30, the J call TRBJ1-1; a possible D gene is TRBD1 (5 bases). CDR1 GTSNPN and CDR2 SVGIG come from the germline V gene (reference sequence). V was trimmed by 3 bases and J by 3 bases, leaving 17 bases between them. This CDR3 spans 15 amino acids.

The chain combines TRBV9 with TRBJ1-2; the D is unclear. Germline CDR1 and CDR2: SGDLS and YYNGEE. V shed 3 bases and J shed 5 bases, with 17 bases lying between them. The CDR3 totals 15 residues. CDR3 sequence reads: CASSEQPDPLYGYTF. In DNA form, the CDR3 reads TGTGCCAGCAGCGAACAGCCAGACCCACTTTATGGCTACACCTTC.

The chain is built from TRBV5-1 and TRBJ2-7; D is unresolved. This CDR3 spans 12 amino acids. Germline V CDR1 and CDR2: SGHRS, YFSETQ. Trimming took off 4 bases at V and 5 bases at J, with 10 bases between the two ends. CDR3 DNA: TGCGCCAGCAGCCCCAACGAGGACGAGCAGTACTTC. Its protein is CASSPNEDEQYF.

This sequence joins TRBV28 and TRBJ2-3, with 10 positions matching TRBD2. Germline V CDR1 and CDR2: MDHEN, SYDVKM. The CDR3 has 15 amino acids. The ends lost 5 bases at V and 1 base at J; junction bases unmatched: 3. CDR3 loop: CASSVGTSGTDTQYF. The DNA for the CDR3 is TGTGCCAGCAGTGTCGGGACTAGCGGCACAGATACGCAGTATTTT.

The gene calls are TRBV18 and TRBJ1-1; possible D gene TRBD1, 5 bases. Germline values: CDR1 KGHSH, CDR2 LQKENI. The V end was cut by 0 bases, the J end by 0 bases, with 14 bases between. The CDR3 length is 17 residues. The CDR3 region has the DNA TGTGCCAGCTCACCACCGGGATCGGGCAGGGTGAACACTGAAGCTTTCTTT. Translation: CASSPPGSGRVNTEAFF.

V usage is TRBV5-1 and J usage is TRBJ1-1; 8 positions match TRBD1. This CDR3 contains 16 residues. V lost 5 bases and J lost 1; bases outside the gene matches: 10. Germline loops: CDR1 SGHRS, CDR2 YFSETQ. Here the CDR3 DNA reads TGCGCCAGCAGGCTGCCCCAGGGGGCTGGGAACACTGAAGCTTTCTTT. Translated, it gives CASRLPQGAGNTEAFF. Using reference TRBV5-1 and TRBJ1-1 for the parts outside the CDR3, the full variable domain is KAGVTQTPRYLIKTRGQQVTLSCSPISGHRSVSWYQQTPGQGLQFLFEYFSETQRNKGNFPGRFSGRQFSNSRSEMNVSTLELGDSALYLCASRLPQGAGNTEAFFGQGTRLTVV.

The sample holds one count of this clone. V gene TRBV4-1 combines with J gene TRBJ1-5; tentatively, D is TRBD1 (5 bases). V was clipped by 6 bases and J by 2 bases, with 14 bases between them. Looked up from germline, CDR1 is MGHRA and CDR2 is YSYEKL. The CDR3 length is 15 residues. CDR3 DNA: TGCGCCAGCAGTAAGCAGGGTTTGGGCAATCAGCCCCAGCATTTT. Residues: CASSKQGLGNQPQHF.

The V gene is TRBV28, the J gene TRBJ1-2, with 9 bases matching TRBD1. Germline-derived CDR1 and CDR2 are MDHEN and SYDVKM. The V gene end was trimmed by 5 bases and the J gene end by 3 bases; junction bases not matched to a gene: 10. The CDR3 consists of 16 residues. CDR3 bases: TGTGCCAGCAGTGTGGCCGGGACAGGGAAAGACTATGGCTACACCTTC. Translating it yields CASSVAGTGKDYGYTF.

J is TRBJ2-5 and V is TRBV27, with 8 bases fitting TRBD1. This CDR3 has 13 residues. The junction had 3 bases not matched to a gene; V was cut back by 3 bases and J by 6 bases. Germline V gives CDR1 MNHEY, CDR2 SMNVEV (reference sequence). Written as DNA, the CDR3 is TGTGCCAGCAGTTTGACAGGGGTGAAGACCCAGTACTTC. This translates into CASSLTGVKTQYF.

The chain joins TRBV19 to TRBJ2-6; D might be TRBD2 (7 bases). Trimming shortened V by 5 bases and J by 4 bases, and 12 bases separated the two germline ends. The CDR3 has 15 amino acids. The germline V gene encodes CDR1 LNHDA and CDR2 SQIVND (reference sequence). Here the CDR3 DNA reads TGTGCCAGTAGTTCCCGGGGGGCGGGGGCCAACGTCCTGACTTTC. This sequence encodes CASSSRGAGANVLTF.

The V and J genes are TRBV30 and TRBJ2-5, with TRBD1 matching 8 bases. There are 15 residues in the CDR3. CDR1 GTSNPN and CDR2 SVGIG come from the germline V gene (reference sequence). J lost 5 bases, V lost 0 bases, and 8 bases had no gene match. CDR3 in amino acids: CAWSVGQGLGETQYF. The CDR3 DNA sequence: TGTGCCTGGAGTGTAGGACAGGGATTAGGGGAGACCCAGTACTTC.

This chain uses TRBV7-9 with TRBJ1-2; 8 nucleotides match TRBD1. J lost 7 bases, V lost 7 bases, and 11 bases had no gene match. The CDR3 totals 14 residues. The germline V gene has CDR1 SEHNR and CDR2 FQNEAQ (reference sequence). Here the CDR3 DNA reads TGTGCCAGCACCTTCGGTGGCACAGGGGGTGGCTACACCTTC. This translates into CASTFGGTGGGYTF.

This chain links TRBV10-1 with TRBJ1-1, with D possibly matching TRBD1 (5 bases). The CDR3 runs 14 residues. V was clipped by 8 bases and J by 3 bases, with 16 bases between them. Germline assignment: CDR1 WNHNN and CDR2 SYGVQD (reference sequence). The CDR3 loop is CASSLSRGDTEAFF. CDR3 sequence (DNA): TGCGCCAGCTCCCTGAGTAGGGGCGACACTGAAGCTTTCTTT.

This clone occurred once. The V call is TRBV28, the J call TRBJ2-4; D uncertain. V lost 6 bases and J 6 bases, leaving 9 bases between the germline ends. The germline CDR1 and CDR2 sequences are MDHEN and SYDVKM. This CDR3 is built from 12 residues. CDR3 sequence: CASSARLNIQYF. In DNA, the CDR3 is TGTGCCAGCAGCGCCAGGTTAAACATTCAGTACTTC.